This T cell receptor beta chain comes out of a study of blood T cell repertoires in COVID-19. The CDR3 spans 13 residues. Per the germline V gene, CDR1 is SQVTM and CDR2 is ANQGSEA. V dropped 7 bases and J dropped 0 bases, with 13 bases sitting between them. Profiling relied on immunoSEQ multiplex PCR, and the TCRdb table lists in-frame clones only, not all of them. The profile covers about 280,000 clones, with 86% appearing a single time and about 12% taken by the ten largest. Followed over time, Seattle patients had been enrolled while infection was active. The chain combines TRBV29-1 with TRBJ2-7; TRBD1 is a possible D gene (6 bases). Material for sequencing was peripheral blood. The source of this sequence is a woman in her 70s with COVID-19, enrolled during active disease. For the CDR3, the DNA is TGCAGCGCCCAGGACAGAACCTCCTACGAGCAGTACTTC. Its translation: CSAQDRTSYEQYF.